This TCR beta chain was documented in a study of blood T cell repertoires in COVID-19 (TCRdb year 2020). About the investigation overall: Collaborator samples came from the United States, Italy and Spain and covered acute and convalescent phases of COVID-19. The repertoires were released in a freely available public database meant as a resource for research on the immune response to SARS-CoV-2. Samples were obtained from the ongoing ImmuneRACE study (first 160 participants) and from about 1,300 subjects provided by 6 global collaborators. Subjects who had been exposed to COVID-19, were actively infected with it, or had recovered from it provided the deeply sampled blood TCRbeta repertoires that made up the dataset. HLA class I and class II types, where available, came from metadata supplied by the sample provider rather than from assay-based typing. Sample metadata almost always included a de-identified subject ID, COVID-19 status, age in years and sex. The material from the prospective study consisted of cDNA or gDNA derived from T cells, B-cell-depleted T cells, or PBMCs.

Trimmed from V: 0 bases; trimmed from J: 9 bases; junction bases lacking a gene match: 1. The germline V gene supplies CDR1 MNHEY and CDR2 SVGAGI. The CDR3 sequence holds 14 residues, the cysteine and phenylalanine included. Only the CDR3 DNA is retained, 42 bases long and in frame from the first base. Collaborating institutions collected whole blood in K2EDTA tubes following their own protocols. For TCRbeta analysis, collaborators shipped samples as frozen whole blood, isolated PBMCs, or DNA extracted from either of those sample types. Here is what the overall study found, with its caveats: The amount of clinical and demographic metadata varied by source and participant and was provided uncurated.

TCRbeta CDR3 regions were amplified from genomic DNA using the immunoSEQ Assay, a bias-controlled multiplex PCR. In the original analysis: The number of nucleated cells in each sample was estimated from the amplification of reference gene primers within the assay. To quantify the absolute abundance of each unique TCRbeta CDR3 rearrangement, sequence reads were collapsed and filtered. For each sample, productive Simpson clonality was calculated as the square root of Simpson's diversity index over productive rearrangements. TCRdb's version of the immuneACCESS table is confined to in-frame rearrangements and falls short of the full clone set. An unresolved V gene accounts for under half of the shortfall where checked; the remainder is of unknown origin. V, J and clone size are taken as reported in that table, and D and trimming were inferred from the DNA itself. This sample gives around 84,000 clones in total; approximately 86% of them show up just once. The ten most abundant clones make up about 8% of the sample.

This clone was counted between two and nine times. Its antigen is not yet known. Per-nucleotide qualities are absent, and no much larger clonotype sits a single base away. Here the chain combines TRBV6-5 and TRBJ1-6, and TRBD1 aligns with 8 junction nucleotides. The clonotype comes from an elderly man with active or convalescent COVID-19. The material sequenced was peripheral blood. The CDR3 region reads CASSYSTGVSPLHF. The DNA sequence is TGTGCCAGCAGTTACTCGACAGGGGTTTCACCCCTCCACTTT.